The following is a TCR beta chain sequence with its context. Its antigen is currently unknown. This sample is part of a study of shared clonotypes between healthy human individuals. Overall study context: Those who served as donors were a couple of women and three men between the ages of 18 and 49. Study conclusions and caveats: Naive subsets tended to show greater estimated richness than memory subsets.

CDR1 ENHRY and CDR2 SYGVKD come from the germline V gene. The CDR3 totals 14 residues. V lost 2 bases to trimming and J lost 0 bases, with 5 bases between them. The method was immunoSEQ multiplex PCR; TCRdb's version includes in-frame clones alone and lacks a portion of them. The sample has some 2.1 million clones, 90% to 95% seen once. Sequencing was carried out using naive CD4+ T cells sorted from blood. As to subset: CD45RA+ positively selected. This receptor was obtained from a man between 18 and 35 years old in good health. V usage is TRBV10-3 and J usage is TRBJ1-3; D not resolved. CDR3 residues: CAISEGPSGNTIYF. CDR3 DNA: TGTGCCATCAGTGAGGGCCCCTCTGGAAACACCATATATTTT.